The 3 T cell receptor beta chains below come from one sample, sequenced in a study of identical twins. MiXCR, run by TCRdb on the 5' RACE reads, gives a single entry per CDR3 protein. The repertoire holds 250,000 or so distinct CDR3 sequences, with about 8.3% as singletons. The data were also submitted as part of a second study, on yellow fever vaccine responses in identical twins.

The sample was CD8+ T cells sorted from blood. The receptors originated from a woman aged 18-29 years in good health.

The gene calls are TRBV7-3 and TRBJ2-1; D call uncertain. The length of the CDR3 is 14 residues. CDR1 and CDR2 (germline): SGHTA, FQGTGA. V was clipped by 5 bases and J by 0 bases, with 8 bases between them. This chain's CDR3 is CASSRGPSYNEQFF. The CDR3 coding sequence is TGTGCCAGCAGCCGCGGTCCCTCCTACAATGAGCAGTTCTTC.

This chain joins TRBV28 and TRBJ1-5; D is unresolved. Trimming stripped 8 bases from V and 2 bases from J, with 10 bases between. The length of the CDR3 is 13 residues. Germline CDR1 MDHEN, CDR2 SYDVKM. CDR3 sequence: CASQTGGNQPQHF. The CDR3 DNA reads TGTGCCAGCCAGACCGGGGGCAATCAGCCCCAGCATTTT.

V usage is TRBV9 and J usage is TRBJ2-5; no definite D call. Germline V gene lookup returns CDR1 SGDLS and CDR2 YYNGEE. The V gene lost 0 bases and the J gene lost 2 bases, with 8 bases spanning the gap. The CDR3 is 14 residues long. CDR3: CASSVGGGQETQYF. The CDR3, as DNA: TGTGCCAGCAGCGTAGGAGGTGGACAAGAGACCCAGTACTTC.